The 25 T cell receptor beta chains below were found in one sample sequenced in a study of blood T cell repertoires in COVID-19. Libraries were prepared by immunoSEQ multiplex PCR; TCRdb keeps only in-frame clonotypes and omits some of them. The table shows over 80,000 clones, with 80% occurring only once. The specimen was peripheral blood. These receptors all come from a woman aged 70-85 years with acute or convalescent COVID-19.

The rearrangement links TRBV20-1 to TRBJ2-1; D is undetermined. The V gene's germline CDR1 is DFQATT and CDR2 SNEGSKA (reference sequence). CDR3 length: 11 amino acids. The V end lost 5 bases, the J end lost 9 bases, and 11 bases lay between the germline ends. In DNA, the CDR3 is TGCAGTGCTCCAATAGCCTTTGAGCAGTTCTTC. It yields the protein CSAPIAFEQFF.

The chain is built from TRBV5-1 and TRBJ1-3; no firm D call. Trimming stripped 4 bases from V and 0 bases from J, with 14 bases between. In germline, CDR1 is SGHRS, CDR2 YFSETQ. The CDR3 loop spans 16 amino acids. CDR3: CASSAGSGRSGNTIYF. CDR3 sequence (DNA): TGCGCCAGCAGCGCCGGTTCTGGGCGCTCTGGAAACACCATATATTTT.

The rearrangement links TRBV2 to TRBJ2-7; D is possibly TRBD1 (5 bases). V gave up 7 bases and J gave up 1 base, with 8 bases separating them. Germline values: CDR1 SNHLY, CDR2 FYNNEI. The CDR3 has 12 residues. The CDR3 here is CASTDRSYEQYF. CDR3 coding DNA: TGTGCCAGCACCGACAGATCCTACGAGCAGTACTTC.

The chain uses TRBV4-3 and TRBJ2-7; D may be TRBD1 (6 bases). The CDR3 length is 15 residues. V was pared by 4 bases and J by 5 bases, with 18 bases between. The germline V gene has CDR1 LGHNA and CDR2 YSLEER. The CDR3 DNA is TGCGCCAGCAGCCCTCTCCCTGCTACAGGGCACGAGCAGTACTTC. Amino acid sequence: CASSPLPATGHEQYF.

J is TRBJ1-2 and V is TRBV28; D remains unclear. V lost 8 bases to trimming and J lost 1 base, with 8 bases between them. The germline V gene encodes CDR1 MDHEN and CDR2 SYDVKM. The CDR3 loop spans 12 amino acids. Written as DNA, the CDR3 is TGTGCCAGCTTAAAAAATAACTATGGCTACACCTTC. Amino acids: CASLKNNYGYTF.

A remark on this clone: This CDR3 is also generated by other DNA sequences in the sample. This chain joins TRBV7-6 and TRBJ2-1; 11 nucleotides line up with TRBD2. Germline CDR1 reads SGHVS; CDR2 reads FNYEAQ. J was trimmed by 0 bases and V by 5 bases; bases with no gene match: 3. The length of the CDR3 is 16 residues. This CDR3 is CASSLTSGVSYNEQFF. In nucleotides, the CDR3 is TGTGCCAGCAGCCTGACTAGCGGGGTCTCCTACAATGAGCAGTTCTTC.

The genes are TRBV6-5 and TRBJ1-1, with a weak D call TRBD1 (5 bases). This CDR3 is built from 13 residues. Germline CDR1 and CDR2: MNHEY and SVGAGI. V gave up 5 bases and J gave up 3 bases, with 10 bases separating them. Here the CDR3 DNA reads TGTGCCAGCAGTCGACAGATCCACACTGAAGCTTTCTTT. It yields the protein CASSRQIHTEAFF.

The chain joins TRBV19 to TRBJ2-5; 14 positions match TRBD2. The CDR3 consists of 15 residues. V gave up 5 bases and J gave up 2 bases; unmatched junction bases: 1. Germline assignment: CDR1 LNHDA and CDR2 SQIVND (reference sequence). CDR3 DNA sequence: TGTGCCAGTAGTCGACTAGCGGGGGGGCAAGAGACCCAGTACTTC. It is translated as CASSRLAGGQETQYF.

V usage is TRBV7-9 and J usage is TRBJ2-2; the match to TRBD1 covers 7 bases. The CDR3 runs to 13 residues. Germline CDR1 SEHNR, CDR2 FQNEAQ (reference sequence). With V trimmed by 5 bases and J by 5 bases, 2 bases remained unmatched. For the CDR3, the DNA is TGTGCCAGCAGCATACAGGGGACCGGGGAGCTGTTTTTT. It is translated as CASSIQGTGELFF.

The chain links TRBV9 to TRBJ2-6; 8 bases align to TRBD1. With V trimmed by 3 bases and J by 2 bases, 7 bases remained unmatched. CDR1 is SGDLS, CDR2 YYNGEE, per germline. The CDR3 is 17 amino acids. The CDR3 region is CASSAGDRGAGANVLTF. The CDR3 DNA reads as TGTGCCAGCAGCGCCGGAGACAGGGGAGCTGGGGCCAACGTCCTGACTTTC.

This clone came up once. The V and J genes are TRBV5-1 and TRBJ1-2, with 9 bases lining up with TRBD1. With V trimmed by 0 bases and J by 2 bases, 2 bases remained unmatched. This CDR3 is built from 15 residues. Looked up from germline, CDR1 is SGHRS and CDR2 is YFSETQ. The DNA of the CDR3 is TGCGCCAGCAGCTTGGGGGACAGGGCAAACTATGGCTACACCTTC. Protein sequence: CASSLGDRANYGYTF.

The chain recombines TRBV7-9 with TRBJ2-1; D is undetermined. Germline values: CDR1 SEHNR, CDR2 FQNEAQ (reference sequence). This CDR3 has 13 residues. V shed 1 base and J shed 5 bases, with 6 bases lying between them. CDR3 in DNA: TGTGCCAGCAGCTTAGACTTAGACAATGAGCAGTTCTTC. It specifies CASSLDLDNEQFF.

This chain joins TRBV10-3 and TRBJ2-2; 9 positions match TRBD1. V dropped 5 bases and J dropped 2; count of bases not matched to a gene: 9. The CDR3 covers 17 residues. Germline CDR1 reads ENHRY; CDR2 reads SYGVKD. The CDR3 reads CAISSAPGQGNTGELFF. The CDR3 DNA reads TGTGCCATCAGTTCCGCACCGGGACAGGGAAACACCGGGGAGCTGTTTTTT.

This clone was detected once. The chain links TRBV11-2 to TRBJ1-1, with TRBD1 identical over 9 bases. V was pared by 0 bases and J by 10 bases, with 12 bases of the junction left unmatched. CDR1 and CDR2 from the germline V gene are SGHAT and FQNNGV. The CDR3 is 16 amino acids. CDR3 sequence: CASSLEGGTGGYGAFF. CDR3 nucleotides: TGTGCCAGCAGCTTAGAGGGCGGAACAGGGGGCTATGGAGCTTTCTTT.

The CDR3 here is CASSLTGGQGYNSPLHF. The CDR3 DNA is TGTGCCAGCAGCTTAACGGGAGGACAGGGTTATAATTCACCCCTCCACTTT. This chain joins TRBV7-3 and TRBJ1-6; 8 positions match TRBD1. The V segment lost 0 bases and the J segment 4 bases; nucleotides outside the gene matches: 5. The CDR3 is made up of 17 amino acids. Germline values: CDR1 SGHTA, CDR2 FQGTGA.

This chain joins TRBV5-1 and TRBJ1-2; 8 bases match TRBD1. Germline V lookup: CDR1 SGHRS, CDR2 YFSETQ. V trimming: 0 bases; J trimming: 2 bases; junction bases outside the gene matches: 0. The CDR3 covers 14 residues. CDR3 in DNA: TGCGCCAGCAGCTTGGGGACAGGGAACTATGGCTACACCTTC. This sequence encodes CASSLGTGNYGYTF.

This chain connects TRBV6-6 to TRBJ1-2; D perhaps matches TRBD1 (5 bases). The CDR3 runs to 14 residues. The ends were cut back, 7 bases at V and 4 bases at J, with 16 bases in the middle. CDR1 and CDR2 from the germline V gene are MNHNY and SVGAGI (reference sequence). CDR3 loop: CASTLPGGIYGYTF. The CDR3 coding sequence is TGTGCCAGCACCCTACCCGGGGGGATCTATGGCTACACCTTC.

V gene TRBV5-1 combines with J gene TRBJ2-2, with 12 bases aligning to TRBD2. The V gene end was trimmed by 0 bases and the J gene end by 7 bases; junction bases not matched to a gene: 1. The CDR3 length is 15 residues. Germline V CDR1 and CDR2: SGHRS, YFSETQ. CDR3 sequence reads: CASSLELAGGGELFF. Written as DNA, the CDR3 is TGCGCCAGCAGCTTGGAACTAGCGGGAGGCGGGGAGCTGTTTTTT.

This chain joins TRBV7-9 and TRBJ2-3, with D tentatively TRBD2 (5 bases). The CDR3 is made up of 14 amino acids. Trimming shortened V by 4 bases and J by 2 bases, and 10 bases separated the two germline ends. CDR1 is SEHNR and CDR2 is FQNEAQ in the germline V gene (reference sequence). The CDR3 sequence is CASSSRGATDTQYF. The CDR3 nucleotides read TGTGCCAGCAGCTCACGGGGTGCCACAGATACGCAGTATTTT.

The rearrangement uses TRBV2 and TRBJ2-1; 11 nucleotides align to TRBD2. Trimming cost V 3 bases and J 6 bases; bases outside gene matches: 10. The CDR3 sequence is 17 residues long. CDR1 SNHLY and CDR2 FYNNEI come from the germline V gene. The CDR3 DNA follows: TGTGCCAGCAGTGAGCCCCGTAGCGGGGGGGCAAGCAATGAGCAGTTCTTC. This sequence encodes CASSEPRSGGASNEQFF.

The chain carries TRBV19 and TRBJ2-5; D is ambiguous. The CDR3 totals 14 residues. Trimming took 3 bases from V and 3 from J, leaving 11 bases between them. The germline gives CDR1 LNHDA, CDR2 SQIVND (reference sequence). The CDR3 protein is CASSIDGSEETQYF. CDR3 coding DNA: TGTGCCAGTAGTATTGACGGCAGCGAAGAGACCCAGTACTTC.

V is TRBV5-1 and J is TRBJ2-3; D may be TRBD1 (5 bases). Germline CDR1 and CDR2: SGHRS and YFSETQ. Trimming cost V 1 base and J 3 bases, with 9 bases left between them. The CDR3 length is 14 residues. Here the CDR3 reads CASSLRQGTDTQYF. The CDR3 nucleotides are TGCGCCAGCAGCTTGCGCCAGGGTACAGATACGCAGTATTTT.

V usage is TRBV4-2 and J usage is TRBJ1-1, with a weak D call TRBD1 (5 bases). The CDR3 has 14 amino acids. Looked up from germline, CDR1 is LGHNA and CDR2 is YNFKEQ. V dropped 1 base and J dropped 1 base, with 7 bases sitting between them. This CDR3 reads CASSQAGGNTEAFF. CDR3 coding DNA: TGTGCCAGCAGCCAAGCCGGGGGGAACACTGAAGCTTTCTTT.

The genes are TRBV18 and TRBJ1-1; D is unresolved. Per the germline V gene, CDR1 is KGHSH and CDR2 is LQKENI. The CDR3 sequence is 12 residues long. V lost 6 bases to trimming and J lost 6 bases, with 11 bases between them. The CDR3 region has the DNA TGTGCCAGCTCCCCGGCGGGTTCTGAAGCTTTCTTT. It specifies CASSPAGSEAFF.

This clone came up a few times. The chain carries TRBV4-1 and TRBJ2-7; 10 bases map to TRBD1. Germline trimming cut 1 base from V and 2 bases from J; bases unmatched to any gene: 2. The CDR3 loop spans 15 amino acids. Germline V CDR1 and CDR2: MGHRA, YSYEKL. CDR3 sequence reads: CASSQGQGAAYEQYF. The CDR3 DNA reads TGCGCCAGCAGCCAAGGACAGGGGGCGGCCTACGAGCAGTACTTC.